This T cell receptor beta chain was identified in a study of neurological immune-mediated disorders. V shed 0 bases, J shed 9 bases, and the junction held 17 bases outside the gene matches. The CDR3 consists of 18 residues. Germline CDR1 and CDR2: DFQATT and SNEGSKA (reference sequence). Unsorted libraries were prepared from 2 million PBMCs held at -80 C. Study results and limitations: HTLV-1-associated myelopathy led in TCR clonal expansion, while multiple sclerosis ranked lowest, below healthy controls.

This clonotype was detected many times. Its target is not known. The cDNA came from 5'RACE, which used 10-nucleotide random UMIs. TCRdb called the 5' RACE reads again in MiXCR, with one record for every CDR3 protein. Among around 47,000 distinct CDR3 sequences listed, roughly 13% were seen once. The sequence was obtained from a female donor in good health. The sequenced sample consisted of PBMCs. V and J are TRBV20-1 and TRBJ2-1, with 10 positions matching TRBD2. CDR3 region: CSARDLVSGRPGGFEQFF. The DNA of the CDR3 is TGCAGTGCTAGAGATCTAGTTAGCGGGAGGCCCGGGGGGTTTGAGCAGTTCTTC.